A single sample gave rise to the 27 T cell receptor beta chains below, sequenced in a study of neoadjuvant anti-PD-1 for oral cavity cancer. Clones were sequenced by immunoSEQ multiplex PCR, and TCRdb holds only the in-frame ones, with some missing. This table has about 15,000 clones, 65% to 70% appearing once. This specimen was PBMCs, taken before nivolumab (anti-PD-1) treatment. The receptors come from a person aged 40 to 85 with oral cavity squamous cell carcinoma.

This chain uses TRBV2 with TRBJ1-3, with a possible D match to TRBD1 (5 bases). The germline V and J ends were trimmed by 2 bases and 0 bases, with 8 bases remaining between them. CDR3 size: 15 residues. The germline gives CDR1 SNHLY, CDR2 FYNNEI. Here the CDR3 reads CASSELQDSGNTIYF. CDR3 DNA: TGTGCCAGCAGTGAATTACAGGACTCTGGAAACACCATATATTTT.

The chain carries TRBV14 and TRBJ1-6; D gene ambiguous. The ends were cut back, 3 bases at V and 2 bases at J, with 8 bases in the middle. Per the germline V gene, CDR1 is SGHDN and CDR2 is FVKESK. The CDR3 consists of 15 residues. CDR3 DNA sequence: TGTGCCAGCAGCCAGGGCCTCACCTATAATTCACCCCTCCACTTT. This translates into CASSQGLTYNSPLHF.

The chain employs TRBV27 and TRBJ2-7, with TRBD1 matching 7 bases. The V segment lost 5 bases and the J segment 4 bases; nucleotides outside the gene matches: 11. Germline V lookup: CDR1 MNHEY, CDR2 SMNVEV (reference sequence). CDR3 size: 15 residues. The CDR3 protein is CASSPKWDSLYEQYF. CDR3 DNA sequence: TGTGCCAGCAGTCCCAAATGGGACAGCTTATACGAGCAGTACTTC.

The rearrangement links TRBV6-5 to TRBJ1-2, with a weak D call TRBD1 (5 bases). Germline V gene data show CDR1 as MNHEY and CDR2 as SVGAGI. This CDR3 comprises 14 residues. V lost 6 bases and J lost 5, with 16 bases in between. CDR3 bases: TGTGCCAGCAGGGACAAGGCCTGGGGATATGGCTACACCTTC. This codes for CASRDKAWGYGYTF.

CDR3 residues: CASSKFTGATDTQYF. DNA for the CDR3: TGTGCCAGCAGCAAATTTACCGGGGCCACAGATACGCAGTATTTT. The chain joins TRBV5-6 to TRBJ2-3; the D gene could be TRBD1 or TRBD2 (5 bases each). Germline loops: CDR1 SGHDT, CDR2 YYEEEE. Trimming shortened V by 4 bases and J by 2 bases, and 14 bases separated the two germline ends. The CDR3 totals 15 residues.

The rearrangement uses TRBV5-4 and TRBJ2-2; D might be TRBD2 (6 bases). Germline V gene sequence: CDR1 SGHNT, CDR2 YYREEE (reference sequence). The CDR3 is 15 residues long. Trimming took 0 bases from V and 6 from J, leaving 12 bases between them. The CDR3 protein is CASSLGLVGAGELFF. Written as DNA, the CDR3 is TGTGCCAGCAGCTTGGGACTAGTAGGGGCCGGGGAGCTGTTTTTT. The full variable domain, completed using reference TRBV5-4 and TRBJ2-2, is ETGVTQSPTHLIKTRGQQVTLRCSSQSGHNTVSWYQQALGQGPQFIFQYYREEENGRGNFPPRFSGLQFPNYSSELNVNALELDDSALYLCASSLGLVGAGELFFGEGSRLTVL.

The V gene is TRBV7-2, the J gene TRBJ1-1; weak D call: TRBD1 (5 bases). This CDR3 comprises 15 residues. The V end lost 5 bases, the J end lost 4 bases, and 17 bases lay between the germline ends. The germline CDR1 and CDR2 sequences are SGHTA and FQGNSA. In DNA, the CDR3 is TGTGCCAGCAGCCTTCGCGGGGGTCTGAGCACTGAAGCTTTCTTT. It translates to CASSLRGGLSTEAFF.

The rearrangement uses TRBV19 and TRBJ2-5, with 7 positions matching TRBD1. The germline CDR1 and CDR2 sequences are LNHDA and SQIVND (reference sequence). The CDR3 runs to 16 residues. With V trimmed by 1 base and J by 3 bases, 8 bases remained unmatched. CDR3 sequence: CASSIGAGTVKETQYF. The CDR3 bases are TGTGCCAGTAGTATAGGGGCCGGGACAGTGAAAGAGACCCAGTACTTC.

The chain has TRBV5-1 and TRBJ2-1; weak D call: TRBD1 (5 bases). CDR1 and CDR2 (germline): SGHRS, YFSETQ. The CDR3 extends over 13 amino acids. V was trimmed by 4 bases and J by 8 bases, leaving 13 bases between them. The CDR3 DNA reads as TGCGCCAGCAGCATCACGACAGCCTATGAGCAGTTCTTC. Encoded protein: CASSITTAYEQFF.

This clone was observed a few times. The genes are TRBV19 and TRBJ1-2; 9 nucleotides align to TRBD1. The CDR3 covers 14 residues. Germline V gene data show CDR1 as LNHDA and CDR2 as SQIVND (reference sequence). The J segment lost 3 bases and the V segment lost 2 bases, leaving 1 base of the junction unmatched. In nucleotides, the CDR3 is TGTGCCAGTAGTATAACAGGGGGCGACTATGGCTACACCTTC. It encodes CASSITGGDYGYTF.

The CDR3 nucleotides are TGTGCCATCAGTGAGGCAGAAGACTACGAGCAGTACTTC. Protein sequence: CAISEAEDYEQYF. This rearrangement joins TRBV10-3 to TRBJ2-7; D unclear. CDR1 and CDR2 (germline): ENHRY, SYGVKD. CDR3 size: 13 residues. Trimming took 2 bases from V and 3 from J, leaving 8 bases between them.

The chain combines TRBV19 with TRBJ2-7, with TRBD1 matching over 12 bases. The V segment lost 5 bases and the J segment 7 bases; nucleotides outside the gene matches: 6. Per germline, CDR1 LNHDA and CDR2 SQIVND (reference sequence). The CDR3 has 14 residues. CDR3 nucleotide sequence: TGTGCCAGTAGTGCCAGGGACAGGGGGCGGGAGCAGTACTTC. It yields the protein CASSARDRGREQYF. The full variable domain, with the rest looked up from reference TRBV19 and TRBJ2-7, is DGGITQSPKYLFRKEGQNVTLSCEQNLNHDAMYWYRQDPGQGLRLIYYSQIVNDFQKGDIAEGYSVSREKKESFPLTVTSAQKNPTAFYLCASSARDRGREQYFGPGTRLTVT.

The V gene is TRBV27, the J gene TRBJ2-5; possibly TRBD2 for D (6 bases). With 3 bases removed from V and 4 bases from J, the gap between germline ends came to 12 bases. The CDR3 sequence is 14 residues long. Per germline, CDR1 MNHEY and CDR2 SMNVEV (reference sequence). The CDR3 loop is CASSLERGGETQYF. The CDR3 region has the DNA TGTGCCAGCAGTTTGGAAAGGGGAGGAGAGACCCAGTACTTC.

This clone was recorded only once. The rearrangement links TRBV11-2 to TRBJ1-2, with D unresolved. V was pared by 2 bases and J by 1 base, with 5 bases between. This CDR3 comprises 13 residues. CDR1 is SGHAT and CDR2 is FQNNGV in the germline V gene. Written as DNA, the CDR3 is TGTGCCAGCAGCTTAAATTATAACTATGGCTACACCTTC. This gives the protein CASSLNYNYGYTF.

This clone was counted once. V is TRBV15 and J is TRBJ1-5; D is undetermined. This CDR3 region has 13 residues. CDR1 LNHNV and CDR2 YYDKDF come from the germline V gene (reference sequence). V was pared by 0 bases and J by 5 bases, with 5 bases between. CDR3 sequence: CATSRDPYQPQHF. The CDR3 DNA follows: TGTGCCACCAGCAGAGACCCTTATCAGCCCCAGCATTTT.

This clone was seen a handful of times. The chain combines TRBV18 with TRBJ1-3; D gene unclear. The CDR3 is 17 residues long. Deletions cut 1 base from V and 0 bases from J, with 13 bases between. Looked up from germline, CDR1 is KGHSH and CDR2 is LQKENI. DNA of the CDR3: TGTGCCAGCTCACCACTTAGGCAGACCTTCTCTGGAAACACCATATATTTT. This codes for CASSPLRQTFSGNTIYF.

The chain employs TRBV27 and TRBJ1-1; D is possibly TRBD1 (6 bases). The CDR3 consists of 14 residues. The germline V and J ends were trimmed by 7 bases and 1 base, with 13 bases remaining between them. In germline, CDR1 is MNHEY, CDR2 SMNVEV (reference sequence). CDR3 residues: CASKPPGANTEAFF. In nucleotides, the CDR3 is TGTGCCAGCAAACCCCCAGGGGCGAACACTGAAGCTTTCTTT.

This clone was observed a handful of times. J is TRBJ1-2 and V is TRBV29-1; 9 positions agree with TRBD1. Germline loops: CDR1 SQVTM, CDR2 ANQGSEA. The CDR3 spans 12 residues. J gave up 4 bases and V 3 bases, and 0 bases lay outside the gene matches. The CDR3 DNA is TGCAGCGTTGAGGACAGGGGCTATGGCTACACCTTC. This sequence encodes CSVEDRGYGYTF.

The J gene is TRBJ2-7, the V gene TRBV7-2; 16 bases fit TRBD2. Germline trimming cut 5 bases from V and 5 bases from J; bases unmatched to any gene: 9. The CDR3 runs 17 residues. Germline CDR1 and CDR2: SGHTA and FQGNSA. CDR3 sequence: CASSTGTSGRALNEQYF. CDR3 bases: TGTGCCAGCAGCACCGGGACTAGCGGGAGGGCCTTAAACGAGCAGTACTTC.

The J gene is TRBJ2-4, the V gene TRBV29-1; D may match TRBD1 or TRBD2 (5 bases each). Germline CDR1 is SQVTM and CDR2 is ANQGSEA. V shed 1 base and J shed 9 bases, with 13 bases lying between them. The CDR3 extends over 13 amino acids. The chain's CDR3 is CSVEVDGGSIQYF. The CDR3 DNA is TGCAGCGTTGAAGTTGATGGGGGAAGCATTCAGTACTTC.

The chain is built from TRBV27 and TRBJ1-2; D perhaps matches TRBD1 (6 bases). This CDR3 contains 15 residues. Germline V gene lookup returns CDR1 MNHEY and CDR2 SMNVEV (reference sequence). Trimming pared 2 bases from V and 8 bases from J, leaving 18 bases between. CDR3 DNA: TGTGCCAGCAGTTTACACCCAGGGACACCCATCGGCTACACCTTC. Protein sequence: CASSLHPGTPIGYTF.

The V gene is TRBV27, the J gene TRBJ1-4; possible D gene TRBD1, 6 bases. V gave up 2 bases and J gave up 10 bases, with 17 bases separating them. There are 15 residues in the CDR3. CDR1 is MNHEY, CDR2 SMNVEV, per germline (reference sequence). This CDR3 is CASSLTFTGSRKLFF. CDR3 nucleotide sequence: TGTGCCAGCAGTTTAACTTTTACAGGGAGCCGAAAACTGTTTTTT.

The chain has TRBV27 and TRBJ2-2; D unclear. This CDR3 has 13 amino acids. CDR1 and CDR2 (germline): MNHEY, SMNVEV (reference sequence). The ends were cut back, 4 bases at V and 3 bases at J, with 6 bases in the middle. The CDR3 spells CASSYGHTGELFF. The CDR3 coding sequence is TGTGCCAGCAGTTATGGACACACCGGGGAGCTGTTTTTT.

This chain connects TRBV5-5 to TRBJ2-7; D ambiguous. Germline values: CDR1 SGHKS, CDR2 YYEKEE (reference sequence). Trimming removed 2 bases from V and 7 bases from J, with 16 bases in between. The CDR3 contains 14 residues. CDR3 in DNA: TGTGCCAGCAGCTTTTTGACCCCAGCGAAAGAGCAGTACTTC. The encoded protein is CASSFLTPAKEQYF.

The CDR3 reads CASSETGSFRALTF. The CDR3 nucleotides read TGTGCCAGCAGTGAAACGGGGAGCTTTAGGGCCCTGACTTTC. V is TRBV2 and J is TRBJ2-6, with a possible D match to TRBD2 (5 bases). Germline V lookup: CDR1 SNHLY, CDR2 FYNNEI. V was cut by 2 bases and J by 15 bases, with 17 bases left in between. CDR3 length equals 14 residues.

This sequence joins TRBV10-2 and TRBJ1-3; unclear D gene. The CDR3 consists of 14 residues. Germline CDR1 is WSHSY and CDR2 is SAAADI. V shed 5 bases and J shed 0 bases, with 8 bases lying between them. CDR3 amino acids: CASSKTGSGNTIYF. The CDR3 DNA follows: TGCGCCAGCAGTAAGACGGGCTCTGGAAACACCATATATTTT.

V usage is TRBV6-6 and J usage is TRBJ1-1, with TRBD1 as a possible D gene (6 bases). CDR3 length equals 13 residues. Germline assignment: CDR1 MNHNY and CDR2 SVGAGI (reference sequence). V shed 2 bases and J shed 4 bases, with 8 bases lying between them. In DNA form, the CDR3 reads TGTGCCAGCAGTTACGGGGGGGCCACTGAAGCTTTCTTT. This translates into CASSYGGATEAFF.